Sequencing of this TCR beta chain was carried out in a study of CD4 T cells in relation to SARS-CoV-2 and coronaviruses. Before the COVID-19 pandemic, during about 2011-2019, CD4+ T cells were taken from unexposed donors. Isolation of CD4+ T cells took place after approximately eleven days in culture. The count of this clone is one. Its antigen is not identified. Here immunoSEQ multiplex PCR was the method, and the copy in TCRdb shows in-frame clones only, minus some. The data hold roughly 30,000 clones, with around 79% observed a single time. The source is a human donor in good health. Source material: CD4+ T cells from PBMCs, cultured in vitro.

CDR3 sequence reads: CASRARQGDSPLHF. The CDR3 bases are TGTGCCAGCAGGGCACGGCAGGGTGATTCACCCCTCCACTTT. The rearrangement joins TRBV6-5 to TRBJ1-6, with a possible D match to TRBD1 (5 bases). Germline values: CDR1 MNHEY, CDR2 SVGAGI. Trimming shortened V by 6 bases and J by 8 bases, and 14 bases separated the two germline ends. The CDR3 is made up of 14 amino acids.